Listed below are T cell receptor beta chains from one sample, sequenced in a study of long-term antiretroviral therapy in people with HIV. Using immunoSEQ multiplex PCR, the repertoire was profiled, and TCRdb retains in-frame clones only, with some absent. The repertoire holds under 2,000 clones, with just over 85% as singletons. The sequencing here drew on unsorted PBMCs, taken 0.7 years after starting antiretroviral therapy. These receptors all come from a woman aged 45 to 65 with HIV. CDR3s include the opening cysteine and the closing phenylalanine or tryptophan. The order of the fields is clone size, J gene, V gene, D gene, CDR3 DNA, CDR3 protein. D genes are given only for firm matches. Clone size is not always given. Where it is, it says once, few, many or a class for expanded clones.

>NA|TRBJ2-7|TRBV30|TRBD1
TGTGCCTGGAGTTGGACAGGGGGCTACGAGCAGTACTTC
CAWSWTGGYEQYF
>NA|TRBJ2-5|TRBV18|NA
TGTGCCAGCTGGCAGGGCGGAGAGACCCAGTACTTC
CASWQGGETQYF
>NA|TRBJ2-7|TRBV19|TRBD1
TGTGCCAGTAGAGGACAGGGTCTCGAGCAGTACTTC
CASRGQGLEQYF
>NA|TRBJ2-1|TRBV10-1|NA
TGCGCCAGCAGTGAGTCCAGAAGCTCCTACAATGAGCAGTTCTTC
CASSESRSSYNEQFF
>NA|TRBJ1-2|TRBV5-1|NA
TGCGCCAGCAGCCTTGATTCGGGAGCACGGGGCTACACCTTC
CASSLDSGARGYTF
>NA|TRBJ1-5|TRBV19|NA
TGTGCCAGTAGCAGCCAAGGTCCCACCCAGCATTTT
CASSSQGPTQHF
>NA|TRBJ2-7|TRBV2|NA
TGTGCCAGCAGTGATAGGAGGCAGGCCTACGAGCAGTACTTC
CASSDRRQAYEQYF
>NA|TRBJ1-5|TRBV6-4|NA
TGTGCCAGCAGTGTGTTTAGCAATCAGCCCCAGCATTTT
CASSVFSNQPQHF
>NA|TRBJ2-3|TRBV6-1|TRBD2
TGTGCCAGCACGGGCGGGGGTGCCACAGATACGCAGTATTTT
CASTGGGATDTQYF
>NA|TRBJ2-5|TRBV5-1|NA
TGCGCCAGCAGCTTGGAATCAGAAAGCCAAGAGACCCAGTACTTC
CASSLESESQETQYF
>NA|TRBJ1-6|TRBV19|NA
TGTGCCAGTAGTGGCAGTTGGGGAGATTCACCCCTCCACTTT
CASSGSWGDSPLHF
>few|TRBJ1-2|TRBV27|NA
TGTGCCAGCAGTTTAAAGGGGCAGGGCTCGAGTCCCTATGGCTACACCTTC
CASSLKGQGSSPYGYTF
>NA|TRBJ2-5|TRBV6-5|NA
TGTGCCAGCAGCTTGGTCCCACAAGAGACCCAGTACTTC
CASSLVPQETQYF
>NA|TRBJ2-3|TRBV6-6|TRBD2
TGTGCCAGCAGCTATAGCGGGGGGACCACAGATACGCAGTATTTT
CASSYSGGTTDTQYF
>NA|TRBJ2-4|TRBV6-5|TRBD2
TGTGCCAGCAGGGCGGGGGGGGCTGCCAAAAACATTCAGTACTTC
CASRAGGAAKNIQYF
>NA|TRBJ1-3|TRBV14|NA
TGTGTCAGCAGCCAAAATGGCACCCCAAAAGGAAACACCATATATTTT
CVSSQNGTPKGNTIYF
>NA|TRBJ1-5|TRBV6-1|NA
TGTGCCAGCAGTGGACAGGATAATCAGCCCCAGCATTTT
CASSGQDNQPQHF
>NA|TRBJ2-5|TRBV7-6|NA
TGTGCCAGCAGCTTAGTGGCACGGGAAAGGGAGACCCAGTACTTC
CASSLVARERETQYF
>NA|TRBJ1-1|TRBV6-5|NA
TGTGCCAGCAGTTACTCGAAGGGTTTGGGCACTGAAGCTTTCTTT
CASSYSKGLGTEAFF
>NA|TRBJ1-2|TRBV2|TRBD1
TGTGCCAGCAGTGAACCCCAGGGGGAACTGAACTATGGCTACACCTTC
CASSEPQGELNYGYTF
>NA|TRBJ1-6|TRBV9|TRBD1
TGTGCCAGCAGACAGGGGAATTCACCCCTCCACTTT
CASRQGNSPLHF
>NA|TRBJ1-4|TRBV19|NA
TGTGCCAGTAGTATAGATGGTCAGGTTGGTGAAAAACTGTTTTTT
CASSIDGQVGEKLFF
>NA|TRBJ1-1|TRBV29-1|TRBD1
TGCAGCGTTGATTTTAAGGGGGCGGCTTTCTTT
CSVDFKGAAFF
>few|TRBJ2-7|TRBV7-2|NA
TGTGCCAGCAGTTTAGGGCCGGGTACCGTGCAGTACTTC
CASSLGPGTVQYF
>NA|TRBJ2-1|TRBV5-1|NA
TGCGCCAGCAGCTTGGAGGGGACACCAAATGAGCAGTTCTTC
CASSLEGTPNEQFF
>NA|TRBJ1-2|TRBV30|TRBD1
TGTGCCTGGAGTGGGGGACAGGGCGGTGGCTACACCTTC
CAWSGGQGGGYTF
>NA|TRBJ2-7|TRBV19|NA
TGTGCCAGTAGTATAGCCGGCAACTACGAGCAGTACTTC
CASSIAGNYEQYF
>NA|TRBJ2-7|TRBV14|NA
TGTGCCAGCAGCCAATACGGGCCTCCCTACGAGCAGTACTTC
CASSQYGPPYEQYF
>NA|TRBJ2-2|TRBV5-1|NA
TGCGCCAGCAGGCCCACCGGGACATACACCGGGGAGCTGTTTTTT
CASRPTGTYTGELFF
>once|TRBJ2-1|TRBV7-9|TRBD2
TGTGCCAGCAGCTTAGCAAAAGCGGGGGGCGCCACCTACAATGAGCAGTTCTTC
CASSLAKAGGATYNEQFF
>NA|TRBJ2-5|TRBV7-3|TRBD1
TGTGCCAGCAGCTTAGGGACAGGGCGAGAGACCCAGTACTTC
CASSLGTGRETQYF
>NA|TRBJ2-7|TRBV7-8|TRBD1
TGTGCCAGCAGCTTAGGGACCGGACAGGGGAAGTACGAGCAGTACTTC
CASSLGTGQGKYEQYF
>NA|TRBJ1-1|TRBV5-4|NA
TGTGCCAGCACTCAGGGGAGGCGGACTGAAGCTTTCTTT
CASTQGRRTEAFF
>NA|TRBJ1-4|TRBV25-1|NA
TGTGCCAGCACCCCCTCGGGAGAAAAACTGTTTTTT
CASTPSGEKLFF
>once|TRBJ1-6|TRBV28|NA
TGTGCCAGCAGTTCCGCGAGGACACCCCTCCACTTT
CASSSARTPLHF
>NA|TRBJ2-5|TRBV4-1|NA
TGCGCCAGCAGCCAAGGGGGGCAGGGATACGCTCGGGAGACCCAGTACTTC
CASSQGGQGYARETQYF